These T cell receptor beta chains were read from a single sample in a study of OX40 agonist ivuxolimab in advanced cancers. TCRdb's table, derived via immunoSEQ multiplex PCR, lists solely in-frame clones and lacks some. The profile covers about 72,000 clones, with 85% to 90% appearing a single time and approximately 0.94% taken by the ten largest. Specimen: CD4+ or CD8+ T cells sorted from blood, collected in a trial of the OX40 agonist ivuxolimab. The receptors here all came from an adult with an advanced solid tumor such as melanoma, head and neck, liver or kidney cancer. The CDR3 runs from the conserved cysteine through the conserved F or W. A D gene is named only where the DNA matches it firmly. Not all rows give a size; the values are once, few, many and, for expanded clones, a class.

TRBJ2-1,.,TRBV4-1,TRBD2,TGCGCCAGCAGCACTACTAGCGGAAATTACAATGAGCAGTTCTTC,CASSTTSGNYNEQFF
TRBJ2-5,few,TRBV6-1,.,TGTGCCAGCAGTGAAGCGCAGCAGACCCAGTACTTC,CASSEAQQTQYF
TRBJ1-1,.,TRBV6-5,.,TGTGCCAGCATCCCCCCGGGACACACTGAAGCTTTCTTT,CASIPPGHTEAFF
TRBJ1-5,.,TRBV5-5,.,TGTGCCAGCAGCTTGGGCCTGTTCTATAATCAGCCCCAGCATTTT,CASSLGLFYNQPQHF
TRBJ1-1,.,TRBV7-8,.,TGTGCCAGCAGCTTGGGGGGCGCCGAGAACACTGAAGCTTTCTTT,CASSLGGAENTEAFF
TRBJ1-1,few,TRBV28,.,TGTGCCAGCAGTTCCACAGGCTCTGAAGCTTTCTTT,CASSSTGSEAFF
TRBJ2-1,.,TRBV4-1,.,TGCGCCAGCAGCACCGGGACACCCTACGATGAGCAGTTCTTC,CASSTGTPYDEQFF
TRBJ1-2,.,TRBV9,.,TGTGCCAGCAGCACCACATCCGGGCTCTTTGACTATGGCTACACCTTC,CASSTTSGLFDYGYTF
TRBJ2-5,.,TRBV5-4,TRBD2,TGTGCCAGCAGCCCCGGACTAGCGGGAGGGGATGAGACCCAGTACTTC,CASSPGLAGGDETQYF
TRBJ2-1,.,TRBV11-3,.,TGTGCCAGCAGCCCTGGGAAGCGGGCTAGTAATGAGCAGTTCTTC,CASSPGKRASNEQFF
TRBJ1-6,.,TRBV18,.,TGTGCCAGCTCACCCTCGGGGCGTTCACCCCTCCACTTT,CASSPSGRSPLHF
TRBJ1-3,few,TRBV9,.,TGTGCCAGCAGCGTAGACAGCTCTGGAAACACCATATATTTT,CASSVDSSGNTIYF
TRBJ2-1,.,TRBV7-2,TRBD2,TGTGCCAGCAGCTTAGCGCCCCTAGCGGGAGGGTACAATGAGCAGTTCTTC,CASSLAPLAGGYNEQFF
TRBJ2-2,.,TRBV27,TRBD1,TGTGCCAGCAGTTTCTTTTCCCAGGGGGTTCTCCGAGTCGACACCGGGGAGCTGTTTTTT,CASSFFSQGVLRVDTGELFF
TRBJ1-2,.,TRBV30,.,TGTGCCTGGAGTGTAGGGTGGTATGGCTACACCTTC,CAWSVGWYGYTF
TRBJ2-7,.,TRBV19,TRBD1,TGTGCCAGTAGCCCAGAACAGGGGTGGAACGAGCAGTACTTC,CASSPEQGWNEQYF
TRBJ1-2,.,TRBV4-1,.,TGCGCCAGCAGCCAAGATAGACAACGGAGTGGCTACACCTTC,CASSQDRQRSGYTF
TRBJ1-3,.,TRBV5-1,.,TGCGCCAGCAGCCTGGTTTCGCCGACGTACTCTGGAAACACCATATATTTT,CASSLVSPTYSGNTIYF
TRBJ2-7,.,TRBV6-1,.,TGTGCCAGCAGTTCTCTCTTCGAGCAGTACTTC,CASSSLFEQYF
TRBJ2-5,.,TRBV11-2,.,TGTGCCAGCAGCTTAGGGCCGACGCAGACCCAGTACTTC,CASSLGPTQTQYF
TRBJ2-5,.,TRBV2,TRBD2,TGTGCCAGCAGTGAAGCAGTACTAGCGGCTCAAGAGACCCAGTACTTC,CASSEAVLAAQETQYF
TRBJ2-7,.,TRBV2,.,TGTGCCAGCAGTGCAGGAGAGCTCTACGAGCAGTACTTC,CASSAGELYEQYF
TRBJ2-2,.,TRBV29-1,.,TGCAGCGTAGAGGACGAGTCGTTGTTTTTT,CSVEDESLFF
TRBJ2-3,.,TRBV30,TRBD2,TGTGCCTGGAGTGTAGGCGGGGGGGCAGATACGCAGTATTTT,CAWSVGGGADTQYF
TRBJ1-1,.,TRBV29-1,.,TGCAGCACGGCAGGTGGCTGGAACACTGAAGCTTTCTTT,CSTAGGWNTEAFF
TRBJ2-1,.,TRBV5-1,.,TGCGCCAGCAGTGTAGGGGGTGTTGAGCAGTTCTTC,CASSVGGVEQFF
TRBJ2-5,.,TRBV5-1,.,TGCGCCAGCAGCTTGCTCCCAGGGAAAGAGACCCAGTACTTC,CASSLLPGKETQYF
TRBJ2-7,.,TRBV5-1,.,TGCGCCAGCAGCTTGGATCAGGGGGGCAGGCAGTACTTC,CASSLDQGGRQYF
TRBJ1-3,once,TRBV19,TRBD1,TGTGCCAGTAGTACCGACAGGGGGTACTCTGGAAACACCATATATTTT,CASSTDRGYSGNTIYF
TRBJ2-3,.,TRBV2,.,TGTGCCAGCATCTCTGGTAGTCAAACAGATACGCAGTATTTT,CASISGSQTDTQYF
TRBJ2-7,.,TRBV29-1,.,TGCAGCGCCCTCCGGGGATACTCCAGCTACGAGCAGTACTTC,CSALRGYSSYEQYF
TRBJ2-2,.,TRBV5-1,TRBD1,TGCGCAACACAACTCGCCGCAGGGGGCACCGGGGAGCTGTTTTTT,CATQLAAGGTGELFF
TRBJ1-2,.,TRBV18,TRBD1,TGTGCCAGCTCACCACCGGGGGACAGGGCCTATGGCTACACCTTC,CASSPPGDRAYGYTF
TRBJ2-7,.,TRBV5-5,TRBD2,TGTGCCAGCAGTGGGGTAGCGGGGGCGGGCGAGCAGTACTTC,CASSGVAGAGEQYF
TRBJ2-1,.,TRBV6-8,.,TGTGCCAGCAGTTACCCCCAAATGGCGGAGGGGTACAATGAGCAGTTCTTC,CASSYPQMAEGYNEQFF
TRBJ1-2,once,TRBV18,.,TGTGCCAGCTCACCAACGACAGGCCATAACTATGGCTACACCTTC,CASSPTTGHNYGYTF
TRBJ2-1,.,TRBV28,TRBD1,TGTGCCAGCAGTTCCGGACAGGGCCATGAGCAGTTCTTC,CASSSGQGHEQFF
TRBJ2-1,.,TRBV9,TRBD1,TGTGCCAGCAGCGTCATGACAGGGGGCTGGAATGAGCAGTTCTTC,CASSVMTGGWNEQFF
TRBJ2-7,.,TRBV18,TRBD2,TGTGCCAGCTCACCTAGCGGGAGGCCCGAGTACGAGCAGTACTTC,CASSPSGRPEYEQYF
TRBJ2-1,.,TRBV11-2,.,TGTGCCAGCAGCTTAGTCGCTAGCCAGGAGACTGAGCAGTTCTTC,CASSLVASQETEQFF
TRBJ2-1,.,TRBV29-1,.,TGCAGCGTTGAAGTAGTACCCCGGGTCACGAGTGAGCAGTTCTTC,CSVEVVPRVTSEQFF
TRBJ1-1,.,TRBV7-3,.,TGTGCCAGCAGCCCCGATAGACTTTCGAACACTGAAGCTTTCTTT,CASSPDRLSNTEAFF
TRBJ1-2,.,TRBV19,TRBD1,TGTGCCAGTCGCCCGGACAGGGTCGTAGCCGGCTACACCTTC,CASRPDRVVAGYTF
TRBJ1-5,.,TRBV7-3,.,TGTGCCAGCAGCTCTCACTCGACCGATCTGGTGGGTCAGCCCCAGCATTTT,CASSSHSTDLVGQPQHF
TRBJ1-1,.,TRBV5-8,TRBD1,TGTGCCAGCATTCCGGGACAGGTGAACACTGAAGCTTTCTTT,CASIPGQVNTEAFF
TRBJ2-7,once,TRBV5-1,.,TGCGCCAGCAGCGTCGGGGGAAGCTCCTACGAGCAGTACTTC,CASSVGGSSYEQYF
TRBJ2-7,.,TRBV7-3,TRBD2,TGTGCCAGCAGCTTAACACACCAGGCGGGGGACGAGCAGTACTTC,CASSLTHQAGDEQYF
TRBJ2-1,.,TRBV11-2,TRBD2,TGTGCCAGCAGCTTAGTAGGCGGGAGCCACAATGAGCAGTTCTTC,CASSLVGGSHNEQFF
TRBJ2-7,.,TRBV10-3,TRBD1,TGTGCCATCAGTGGGGACAGCTCCTACGAGCAGTACTTC,CAISGDSSYEQYF
TRBJ1-1,.,TRBV6-1,.,TGTGCCAGCAGTGGGGGTCTATTTAGGATGGGGAACACTGAAGCTTTCTTT,CASSGGLFRMGNTEAFF